Presented here are 15 T cell receptor beta chains from one specimen sequenced in a study of T cells in Graves' hyperthyroidism and ophthalmopathy. Amplified TCR beta CDR3 regions came from RNA transcripts. First-round RT-PCR with HTBI primers amplified the TCR CDR3 region. TCRdb fed the multiplex PCR reads into MiXCR, producing one record per CDR3 protein. This sample has about 580,000 distinct CDR3 sequences, with approximately 15% found just once. The source material was blood. These TCRs come from a woman in her 30s with Graves' hyperthyroidism that later progressed to Graves' ophthalmopathy.

This clonotype was seen a handful of times. This CDR3 reads CASSIDSGQGFFSNQPQHF. The CDR3 bases are TGTGCCAGTAGTATAGATTCGGGACAGGGTTTTTTTAGCAATCAGCCCCAGCATTTT. The chain links TRBV19 to TRBJ1-5; 9 bases line up with TRBD1. Germline V gives CDR1 LNHDA, CDR2 SQIVND (reference sequence). The V and J ends lost 0 bases and 0 bases, in that order; junction bases with no gene match: 9. The CDR3 consists of 19 residues.

This clonotype was found many times. This rearrangement joins TRBV30 to TRBJ2-7; tentatively, D is TRBD2 (6 bases). Trimming took 5 bases from V and 3 from J, leaving 11 bases between them. The CDR3 is made up of 12 amino acids. CDR1 and CDR2 (germline): GTSNPN, SVGIG (reference sequence). CDR3 amino acids: CAWGTLDYEQYF. For the CDR3, the DNA is TGTGCCTGGGGGACTCTCGACTACGAGCAGTACTTC.

This clonotype showed up many times. This chain uses TRBV30 with TRBJ2-5; 9 positions match TRBD2. The trim removed 1 base at V and 3 bases at J, leaving 3 bases unmatched. Germline CDR1 is GTSNPN and CDR2 is SVGIG (reference sequence). The CDR3 is 14 residues long. In DNA, the CDR3 is TGTGCCTGGAGTGCGCGGGAGGGCGAAGAGACCCAGTACTTC. Protein: CAWSAREGEETQYF.

As concerns this clonotype: A read error may account for a junction end that differs from germline. CDR3 region: CASSLGRDLIYNEQFF. The CDR3 DNA reads as TGTGCCAGCAGCTTGGGGCGGGACCTAATTTACAATGAGCAGTTCTTC. This sequence joins TRBV5-1 and TRBJ2-1; D might be TRBD2 (6 bases). Germline V gene data show CDR1 as SGHRS and CDR2 as YFSETQ. This CDR3 is 16 amino acids long.

In this sample, this clonotype turned up many times. The chain combines TRBV28 with TRBJ2-7, with D maybe TRBD2 (5 bases). Germline-derived CDR1 and CDR2 are MDHEN and SYDVKM. Trimming took 6 bases from V and 2 from J, leaving 20 bases between them. This CDR3 comprises 16 residues. The CDR3 spells CASRPGEGRGAYEQYF. Written as DNA, the CDR3 is TGTGCCAGCAGGCCAGGAGAGGGTCGGGGAGCCTACGAGCAGTACTTC.

The sample holds many counts of this clonotype. The chain links TRBV5-1 to TRBJ1-6; D gene ambiguous. Germline V gene data show CDR1 as SGHRS and CDR2 as YFSETQ. The CDR3 is 15 residues long. Trimming took off 7 bases at V and 0 bases at J, with 11 bases between the two ends. The CDR3 DNA reads TGCGCCAGCTCCCCCGGGTTCTCCTATAATTCACCCCTCCACTTT. This encodes CASSPGFSYNSPLHF.

The J gene is TRBJ2-4, the V gene TRBV30, with 8 bases identical to TRBD2. The CDR3 sequence is 15 residues long. The germline V gene has CDR1 GTSNPN and CDR2 SVGIG (reference sequence). The junction had 3 bases not matched to a gene; V was cut back by 2 bases and J by 0 bases. As DNA, the CDR3 is TGTGCCTGGAGTAAGCGGGAGCTAGCCAAAAACATTCAGTACTTC. This sequence encodes CAWSKRELAKNIQYF.

The chain links TRBV19 to TRBJ2-2, with 8 nucleotides matching TRBD1. In germline, CDR1 is LNHDA, CDR2 SQIVND (reference sequence). The CDR3 length is 15 residues. The J segment lost 6 bases and the V segment lost 5 bases, leaving 8 bases of the junction unmatched. CDR3 in DNA: TGTGCCAGTAGTCCTGCGGACAGGGTGGCCGGGGAGCTGTTTTTT. This codes for CASSPADRVAGELFF.

This clonotype was seen many times. This chain joins TRBV18 and TRBJ2-7; D ambiguous. The CDR3 extends over 14 amino acids. The V gene lost 2 bases and the J gene lost 2 bases, with 10 bases spanning the gap. Germline V CDR1 and CDR2: KGHSH, LQKENI. The CDR3: CASSPNRNPYEQYF. CDR3 nucleotide sequence: TGTGCCAGCTCACCAAACCGGAACCCCTACGAGCAGTACTTC.

The CDR3 region is CASSSGLAGLYEQYF. The CDR3 nucleotides are TGCGCCAGCAGCTCGGGACTAGCGGGACTGTACGAGCAGTACTTC. The rearrangement joins TRBV5-1 to TRBJ2-7, with 13 bases matching TRBD2. The ends lost 3 bases at V and 4 bases at J; junction bases unmatched: 4. Germline V CDR1 and CDR2: SGHRS, YFSETQ. The CDR3 has 15 residues.

Regarding this clonotype: An end of the junction differs from the germline gene, which may be a read error. This sequence joins TRBV7-7 and TRBJ2-1, with 8 positions matching TRBD1. The CDR3 covers 15 residues. CDR1 is SSHAT, CDR2 FNYEAQ, per germline (reference sequence). As DNA, the CDR3 is TGTGCTAGCAGCTTAAGTTTCCAGGGGGCTTATGAGCAGTTCTTC. It yields the protein CASSLSFQGAYEQFF.

This clonotype was found a few times. This chain connects TRBV7-2 to TRBJ1-2; D is undetermined. The V and J ends lost 6 bases and 8 bases respectively, with 10 bases between them. The CDR3 is 11 residues long. Germline lookup yields CDR1 SGHTA and CDR2 FQGNSA. The CDR3 nucleotides are TGTGCCAGCAGAGGCTTTACGGGCTACACCTTC. This translates into CASRGFTGYTF.

With regard to this clonotype: A junction boundary mismatches the germline segment, possibly from a read error. The V and J genes are TRBV2 and TRBJ1-6, with D possibly matching TRBD1 (5 bases). CDR1 and CDR2 (germline): SNHLY, FYNNEI. The CDR3 covers 15 residues. The CDR3 sequence: CASSEDSSYNSPLHF. In DNA, the CDR3 is TGTGCCAGCAGCGAAGACAGCTCCTATAATTCACCCCTCCACTTT.

This clonotype was recorded at least ten times. The chain uses TRBV20-1 and TRBJ2-4; D unclear. CDR1 and CDR2 from the germline V gene are DFQATT and SNEGSKA (reference sequence). CDR3 length: 14 amino acids. Trimming took 6 bases from V and 0 from J, leaving 12 bases between them. In DNA, the CDR3 is TGCAGTGCCCAGAATGCGCTAGCCAAAAACATTCAGTACTTC. This codes for CSAQNALAKNIQYF.

The genes are TRBV7-2 and TRBJ1-4; D unresolved. Between the trimmed V and J ends, which lost 1 base and 6 bases, there was a span of 15 bases. The CDR3 loop spans 16 amino acids. In germline, CDR1 is SGHTA, CDR2 FQGNSA. CDR3 DNA sequence: TGTGCCAGCAGCTTAGATAGTGAGGGCGGTTATGAAAAACTGTTTTTT. Amino acid sequence: CASSLDSEGGYEKLFF.